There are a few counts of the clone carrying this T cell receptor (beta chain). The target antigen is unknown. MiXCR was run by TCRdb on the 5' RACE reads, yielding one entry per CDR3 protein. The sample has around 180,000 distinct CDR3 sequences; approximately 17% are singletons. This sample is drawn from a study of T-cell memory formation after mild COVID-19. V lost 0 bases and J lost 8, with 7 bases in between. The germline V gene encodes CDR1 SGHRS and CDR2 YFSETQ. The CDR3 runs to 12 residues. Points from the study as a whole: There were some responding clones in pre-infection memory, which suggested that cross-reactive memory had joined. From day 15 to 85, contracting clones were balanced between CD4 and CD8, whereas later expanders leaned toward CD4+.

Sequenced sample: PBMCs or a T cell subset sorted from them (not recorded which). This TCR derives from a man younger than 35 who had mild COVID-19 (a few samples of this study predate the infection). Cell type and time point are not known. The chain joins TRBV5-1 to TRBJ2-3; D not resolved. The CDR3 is CASSLEGGTQYF. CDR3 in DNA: TGCGCCAGCAGCTTGGAGGGTGGTACGCAGTATTTT.